The 27 T cell receptor beta chains listed next were all sequenced from one sample in a study of shared clonotypes between healthy human individuals. Clones were sequenced by immunoSEQ multiplex PCR, and TCRdb holds only the in-frame ones, with some missing. The data show about 2.1 million clones, around 95% seen once. CD45RO negativity and positive selection for CCR7 defined naive CD8 cells, a population that excluded terminally differentiated effector memory CD45RA+ cells. The sequenced sample consisted of naive CD8+ T cells from PBMCs. The receptors were gathered from a man aged 18 to 30 in good health. Some clones in this sample may be carry-over from other donors' samples.

The chain employs TRBV18 and TRBJ2-7, with 12 positions matching TRBD2. Germline values: CDR1 KGHSH, CDR2 LQKENI. The CDR3 spans 15 residues. The trim removed 0 bases at V and 5 bases at J, leaving 2 bases unmatched. CDR3 amino acids: CASSPPASGRDEQYF. CDR3 bases: TGTGCCAGCTCACCACCCGCTAGCGGGAGGGACGAGCAGTACTTC.

V gene TRBV7-9 combines with J gene TRBJ2-5; TRBD1 matches 7 bases. After removal of 4 bases from V and 2 bases from J, the junction contained 7 bases not matched to a gene. The CDR3 spans 15 residues. The germline V gene encodes CDR1 SEHNR and CDR2 FQNEAQ (reference sequence). DNA for the CDR3: TGTGCCAGCAGCTCCTGGACAGGAGGACAAGAGACCCAGTACTTC. Residues: CASSSWTGGQETQYF.

The chain joins TRBV27 to TRBJ2-7; 10 bases map to TRBD1. Unmatched junction bases numbered 7, after V lost 0 bases and J lost 5 bases. In germline, CDR1 is MNHEY, CDR2 SMNVEV (reference sequence). The CDR3 has 16 amino acids. The CDR3 loop is CASSLSWGTGEHEQYF. As DNA, the CDR3 is TGTGCCAGCAGTTTATCATGGGGGACAGGGGAACACGAGCAGTACTTC.

The chain couples TRBV4-3 to TRBJ2-7; maybe TRBD1 (5 bases). The CDR3 has 16 residues. Germline V lookup: CDR1 LGHNA, CDR2 YSLEER. V was shortened by 1 base and J by 0 bases, with 13 bases between the two germline ends. This CDR3 is CASSQALRQSSYEQYF. For the CDR3, the DNA is TGCGCCAGCAGCCAAGCCCTTAGACAGAGCTCCTACGAGCAGTACTTC.

The chain carries TRBV11-2 and TRBJ2-7, with D possibly called TRBD1 or TRBD2 (5 bases each). CDR3 size: 14 residues. Germline loops: CDR1 SGHAT, CDR2 FQNNGV. V was shortened by 5 bases and J by 3 bases, with 14 bases between the two germline ends. This chain's CDR3 is CASSKGTESYEQYF. CDR3 bases: TGTGCCAGCAGCAAAGGGACGGAGAGCTACGAGCAGTACTTC.

Comment on this clone: Different DNA sequences within this sample yield the same CDR3. This chain connects TRBV2 to TRBJ2-2, with D tentatively TRBD1 or TRBD2 (6 bases each). CDR1 and CDR2 from the germline V gene are SNHLY and FYNNEI. This CDR3 contains 14 residues. The V gene lost 3 bases and the J gene lost 5 bases, with 10 bases spanning the gap. The CDR3, as DNA: TGTGCCAGCAGTGAGGGGGGCAGGACCGGGGAGCTGTTTTTT. Residues: CASSEGGRTGELFF.

The chain uses TRBV6-8 and TRBJ2-1; 11 bases are shared with TRBD2. Trimming took 5 bases from V and 7 from J; bases not matched to a gene: 10. CDR3 length equals 16 residues. Germline loops: CDR1 MNHGY, CDR2 SAAAGT. The CDR3 loop reads CASSTRVAGGLNEQFF. CDR3 DNA sequence: TGTGCCAGCAGTACCCGAGTAGCGGGAGGGCTGAATGAGCAGTTCTTC.

The chain uses TRBV9 and TRBJ1-3; TRBD1 is a possible D gene (6 bases). CDR3 length: 15 amino acids. Germline CDR1 is SGDLS and CDR2 is YYNGEE. V was cut by 2 bases and J by 3 bases, with 12 bases left in between. The CDR3 sequence: CASSVRGLGGNTIYF. Written as DNA, the CDR3 is TGTGCCAGCAGCGTCAGGGGTTTGGGTGGAAACACCATATATTTT. Full variable domain (remainder filled in from reference TRBV9 and TRBJ1-3): DSGVTQTPKHLITATGQRVTLRCSPRSGDLSVYWYQQSLDQGLQFLIQYYNGEERAKGNILERFSAQQFPDLHSELNLSSLELGDSALYFCASSVRGLGGNTIYFGEGSWLTVV.

This clone was recorded once. This sequence joins TRBV7-9 and TRBJ1-1; TRBD1 matches 7 bases. J was trimmed by 3 bases and V by 5 bases; bases with no gene match: 6. From germline, CDR1 is SEHNR and CDR2 FQNEAQ (reference sequence). The CDR3 totals 14 residues. The CDR3 DNA reads TGTGCCAGCAGCACTCTAGGGGGCCACACTGAAGCTTTCTTT. As protein: CASSTLGGHTEAFF.

V gene TRBV11-2 combines with J gene TRBJ2-1; 8 nucleotides line up with TRBD2. Germline assignment: CDR1 SGHAT and CDR2 FQNNGV. Trimming took 1 base from V and 4 from J; bases not matched to a gene: 12. This CDR3 comprises 18 residues. In DNA, the CDR3 is TGTGCCAGCAGCTTAGCTCCGCTAGCGGGTCAATCTTACAATGAGCAGTTCTTC. It encodes CASSLAPLAGQSYNEQFF.

The V gene is TRBV27, the J gene TRBJ2-3; D not certain. The germline V gene has CDR1 MNHEY and CDR2 SMNVEV (reference sequence). The CDR3 has 16 residues. Trimming removed 0 bases at V and 1 base at J, with 11 bases between. CDR3 region: CASSLSPGSGTDTQYF. The CDR3 DNA is TGTGCCAGCAGTTTATCCCCCGGGTCCGGCACAGATACGCAGTATTTT.

The chain carries TRBV20-1 and TRBJ1-6; D ambiguous. This CDR3 has 9 amino acids. CDR1 is DFQATT, CDR2 SNEGSKA, per germline (reference sequence). V was pared by 3 bases and J by 9 bases, with 0 bases between. The CDR3 bases are TGCAGTGCTAGTTCACCCCTCCACTTT. This sequence encodes CSASSPLHF.

The chain uses TRBV4-1 and TRBJ2-7; 13 nucleotides match TRBD2. V trimming: 3 bases; J trimming: 1 base; junction bases outside the gene matches: 9. Per the germline V gene, CDR1 is MGHRA and CDR2 is YSYEKL. This CDR3 region has 18 residues. The CDR3 nucleotides read TGCGCCAGCAGCCAGAGAACCGGGACTAGCGGGGCTTCCTACGAGCAGTACTTC. Translated, it gives CASSQRTGTSGASYEQYF.

V is TRBV29-1 and J is TRBJ2-4; possible D gene TRBD1, 6 bases. V was clipped by 6 bases and J by 7 bases, with 13 bases between them. Germline CDR1 and CDR2: SQVTM and ANQGSEA. This CDR3 spans 12 amino acids. The CDR3 sequence is CSVEDSPNIQYF. The CDR3 DNA follows: TGCAGCGTGGAGGACAGCCCCAACATTCAGTACTTC. Looking up the rest from reference TRBV29-1 and TRBJ2-4 gives the full variable domain: SAVISQKPSRDICQRGTSLTIQCQVDSQVTMMFWYRQQPGQSLTLIATANQGSEATYESGFVIDKFPISRPNLTFSTLTVSNMSPEDSSIYLCSVEDSPNIQYFGAGTRLSVL.

This clone was seen just once. This chain uses TRBV7-8 with TRBJ1-1; D gene ambiguous. With 1 base removed from V and 10 bases from J, the gap between germline ends came to 10 bases. The CDR3 runs to 12 residues. From germline, CDR1 is SGHVS and CDR2 FQNEAQ. The CDR3 reads CASSLEARAAFF. The CDR3 coding sequence is TGTGCCAGCAGCTTAGAGGCCCGCGCAGCTTTCTTT.

This clone has only one observation. V is TRBV9 and J is TRBJ1-1; D remains ambiguous. CDR3 length equals 18 residues. V was cut by 0 bases and J by 3 bases, with 21 bases left in between. CDR1 and CDR2 (germline): SGDLS, YYNGEE. The CDR3 protein is CASSVESRVSVRDTEAFF. As DNA, the CDR3 is TGTGCCAGCAGCGTAGAGAGTCGTGTGTCGGTACGGGACACTGAAGCTTTCTTT.

This clone was seen a single time. The chain has TRBV10-3 and TRBJ2-5; TRBD2 aligns across 9 bases. The V gene end was trimmed by 2 bases and the J gene end by 5 bases; junction bases not matched to a gene: 6. The CDR3 runs 15 residues. Germline CDR1 reads ENHRY; CDR2 reads SYGVKD. The CDR3: CAISEHTSGRETQYF. Written as DNA, the CDR3 is TGTGCCATCAGTGAGCATACTAGCGGGCGGGAGACCCAGTACTTC.

This clone was found a few times. The chain recombines TRBV28 with TRBJ1-5; the match to TRBD1 covers 7 bases. Per the germline V gene, CDR1 is MDHEN and CDR2 is SYDVKM. J was trimmed by 2 bases and V by 5 bases; bases with no gene match: 3. The CDR3 runs to 14 residues. The CDR3 is CASSRQGGNQPQHF. The CDR3, as DNA: TGTGCCAGCAGTAGGCAGGGGGGCAATCAGCCCCAGCATTTT. The full variable domain, rest sourced from reference TRBV28 and TRBJ1-5, is DVKVTQSSRYLVKRTGEKVFLECVQDMDHENMFWYRQDPGLGLRLIYFSYDVKMKEKGDIPEGYSVSREKKERFSLILESASTNQTSMYLCASSRQGGNQPQHFGDGTRLSIL.

Points on this clone: Other DNA sequences in the sample encode the same CDR3. The rearrangement links TRBV18 to TRBJ2-5, with D tentatively TRBD1 (7 bases). The ends were cut back, 2 bases at V and 2 bases at J, with 9 bases in the middle. Germline V CDR1 and CDR2: KGHSH, LQKENI. The CDR3 has 14 residues. As DNA, the CDR3 is TGTGCCAGCTCACCATCAGGGGGGCAAGAGACCCAGTACTTC. Translating gives CASSPSGGQETQYF. Full variable domain (remainder filled in from reference TRBV18 and TRBJ2-5): NAGVMQNPRHLVRRRGQEARLRCSPMKGHSHVYWYRQLPEEGLKFMVYLQKENIIDESGMPKERFSAEFPKEGPSILRIQQVVRGDSAAYFCASSPSGGQETQYFGPGTRLLVL.

This chain joins TRBV4-3 and TRBJ2-2; D assignment may be TRBD1 or TRBD2 (5 bases each). Per germline, CDR1 LGHNA and CDR2 YSLEER. The CDR3 runs to 16 residues. Trimming shortened V by 0 bases and J by 7 bases, and 15 bases separated the two germline ends. CDR3 amino acids: CASSQDGERGDGELFF. The DNA of the CDR3 is TGCGCCAGCAGCCAAGATGGGGAAAGGGGAGACGGGGAGCTGTTTTTT.

The V call is TRBV10-3, the J call TRBJ2-2; D is tentatively TRBD1 or TRBD2 (5 bases each). Trimming pared 2 bases from V and 0 bases from J, leaving 10 bases between. Germline-derived CDR1 and CDR2 are ENHRY and SYGVKD. The CDR3 spans 16 residues. Here the CDR3 reads CAISEPGGTNTGELFF. Written as DNA, the CDR3 is TGTGCCATCAGTGAGCCTGGGGGAACGAACACCGGGGAGCTGTTTTTT.

V and J are TRBV19 and TRBJ1-1, with D perhaps matching TRBD1 (5 bases). CDR1 LNHDA and CDR2 SQIVND come from the germline V gene (reference sequence). This CDR3 region has 15 residues. Trimming left V 5 bases short and J 4 bases short, with 17 bases between. In nucleotides, the CDR3 is TGTGCCAGTAGTCCAGTGGGGGTTCGTTTCACTGAAGCTTTCTTT. Amino acids: CASSPVGVRFTEAFF.

This clone was counted only a few times. J is TRBJ1-1 and V is TRBV30; 8 bases are shared with TRBD1. The germline V gene has CDR1 GTSNPN and CDR2 SVGIG (reference sequence). CDR3 length equals 12 residues. The V gene end was trimmed by 4 bases and the J gene end by 7 bases; junction bases not matched to a gene: 5. The CDR3 coding sequence is TGTGCCTGGATTGGACAGGGAAGTGAAGCTTTCTTT. The encoded protein is CAWIGQGSEAFF.

The chain joins TRBV4-3 to TRBJ1-1; D uncertain. The CDR3 is 13 amino acids. CDR1 is LGHNA and CDR2 is YSLEER in the germline V gene. The V gene lost 0 bases and the J gene lost 3 bases, with 5 bases spanning the gap. The DNA of the CDR3 is TGCGCCAGCAGCCAAGATCTCCACACTGAAGCTTTCTTT. This translates into CASSQDLHTEAFF.

The CDR3 DNA reads TGTGCCAGCAGTTTACCGGGTTCCTACAATGAGCAGTTCTTC. Its protein is CASSLPGSYNEQFF. The chain carries TRBV28 and TRBJ2-1; D is unresolved. The germline V and J ends were trimmed by 2 bases and 1 base, with 6 bases remaining between them. This CDR3 comprises 14 residues. Germline CDR1 is MDHEN and CDR2 is SYDVKM.

The DNA for the CDR3 is TGTGCCAGCAGCACCGTGGGCGGGCTCGCAGATACGCAGTATTTT. It specifies CASSTVGGLADTQYF. The V gene is TRBV7-9, the J gene TRBJ2-3; perhaps TRBD2 as D (5 bases). Germline V gene sequence: CDR1 SEHNR, CDR2 FQNEAQ (reference sequence). Trimming cost V 5 bases and J 4 bases, with 16 bases left between them. The CDR3 runs to 15 residues. The full variable domain, its missing parts supplied by reference TRBV7-9 and TRBJ2-3, is DTGVSQNPRHKITKRGQNVTFRCDPISEHNRLYWYRQTLGQGPEFLTYFQNEAQLEKSRLLSDRFSAERPKGSFSTLEIQRTEQGDSAMYLCASSTVGGLADTQYFGPGTRLTVL.

The V gene is TRBV11-2, the J gene TRBJ2-7, with 9 bases identical to TRBD1. The J segment lost 4 bases and the V segment lost 0 bases, leaving 16 bases of the junction unmatched. This CDR3 spans 19 amino acids. Looked up from germline, CDR1 is SGHAT and CDR2 is FQNNGV. The CDR3 is CASSLDPQLSGQGGYEQYF. For the CDR3, the DNA is TGTGCCAGCAGCTTAGATCCCCAGTTGTCGGGACAGGGAGGTTACGAGCAGTACTTC.